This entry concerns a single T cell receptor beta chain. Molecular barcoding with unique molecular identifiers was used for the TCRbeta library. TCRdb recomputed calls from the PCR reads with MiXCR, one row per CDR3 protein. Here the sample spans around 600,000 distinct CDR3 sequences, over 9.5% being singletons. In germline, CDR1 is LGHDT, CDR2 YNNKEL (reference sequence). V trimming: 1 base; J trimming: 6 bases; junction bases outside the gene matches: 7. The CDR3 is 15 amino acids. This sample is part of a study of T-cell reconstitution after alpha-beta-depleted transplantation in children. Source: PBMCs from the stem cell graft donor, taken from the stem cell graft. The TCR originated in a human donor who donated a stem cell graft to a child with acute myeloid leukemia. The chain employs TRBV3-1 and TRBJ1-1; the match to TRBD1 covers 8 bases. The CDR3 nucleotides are TGTGCCAGCAGCCAAGGTGACAGGGGTACCTCTGAAGCTTTCTTT. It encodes CASSQGDRGTSEAFF.